This TCR beta chain was identified during a study of control samples from healthy donors and cancer patients. J was trimmed by 0 bases and V by 3 bases; bases with no gene match: 2. From germline, CDR1 is SGDLS and CDR2 YYNGEE. This CDR3 spans 15 amino acids. Only in-frame clones appear in the TCRdb table, and some are missing; sequencing was by immunoSEQ multiplex PCR. The table shows around 95,000 clones, with around 85% occurring only once. The sequencing sample was made of blood. The sequence came from a man aged 25-40 years in good health. This rearrangement joins TRBV9 to TRBJ1-5, with TRBD1 matching over 8 bases. The CDR3 DNA reads TGTGCCAGCAGCGACGGGACAGGTAGCAATCAGCCCCAGCATTTT. It encodes CASSDGTGSNQPQHF.